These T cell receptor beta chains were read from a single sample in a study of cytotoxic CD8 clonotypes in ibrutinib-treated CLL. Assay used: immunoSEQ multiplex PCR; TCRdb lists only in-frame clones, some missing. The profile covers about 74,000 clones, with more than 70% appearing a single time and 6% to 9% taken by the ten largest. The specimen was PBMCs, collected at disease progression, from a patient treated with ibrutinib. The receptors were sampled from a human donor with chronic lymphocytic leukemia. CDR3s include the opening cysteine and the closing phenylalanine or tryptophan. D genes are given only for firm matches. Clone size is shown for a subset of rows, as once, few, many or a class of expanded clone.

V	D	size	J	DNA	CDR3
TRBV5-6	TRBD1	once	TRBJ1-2	TGTGCCAGCAGCCCCACAGGGGATTACTATGGCTACACCTTC	CASSPTGDYYGYTF
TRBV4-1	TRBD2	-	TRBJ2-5	TGCGCCAGCAGCCAAGGACTAGCGGGAGCGGAGACCCAGTACTTC	CASSQGLAGAETQYF
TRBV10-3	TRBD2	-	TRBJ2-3	TGTGCCATCACGGCTAGCGGGGGGTCTGATACGCAGTATTTT	CAITASGGSDTQYF
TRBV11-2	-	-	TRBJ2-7	TGTGCCAGCAGCCCCCGGGCCCGTTACGAGCAGTACTTC	CASSPRARYEQYF
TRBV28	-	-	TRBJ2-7	TGTGCCAGCAGTCCACTAAGGGAGCAGTACTTC	CASSPLREQYF
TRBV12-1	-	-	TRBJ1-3	TGTGCCAGCACCCAGGACGTCGAGGCAGGGCGAAACACCATATATTTT	CASTQDVEAGRNTIYF
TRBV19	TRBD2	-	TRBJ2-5	TGTGCCAGTAGTAAACTAGCGGGAGTGTGGCAAGAGACCCAGTACTTC	CASSKLAGVWQETQYF
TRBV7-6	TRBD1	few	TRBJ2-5	TGTGCCAGCAGCTTCGAACAGGGGGCGAACCCGACCCAGTACTTC	CASSFEQGANPTQYF
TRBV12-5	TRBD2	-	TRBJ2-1	TGTGCTAGTGGTTCCGCTATCGCGAGCGGGAGCTCCTACAATGAGCAGTTCTTC	CASGSAIASGSSYNEQFF
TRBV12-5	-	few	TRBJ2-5	TGTGCTAGTGGTTTGGGAGAGACCCAGTACTTC	CASGLGETQYF
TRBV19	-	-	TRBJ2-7	TGTGCCAGTAGTACCGGACAGTACGAGCAGTACTTC	CASSTGQYEQYF
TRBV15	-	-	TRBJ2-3	TGTGCCACCAGCAGATCTATGCGACAGAGCACAGATACGCAGTATTTT	CATSRSMRQSTDTQYF
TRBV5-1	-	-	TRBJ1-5	TGCGCCAGAAACAGGGACTCCGGCCGCTATAGCAATCAGCCCCAGCATTTT	CARNRDSGRYSNQPQHF
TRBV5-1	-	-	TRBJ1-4	TGCGCCAGCAGCCAAACGGCACAAAATGAAAAACTGTTTTTT	CASSQTAQNEKLFF
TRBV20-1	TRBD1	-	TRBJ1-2	TGCAGTGCACGGACAGGGTATGGCTACACCTTC	CSARTGYGYTF
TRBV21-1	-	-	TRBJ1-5	-	CASSKDYKCAGQGGNQPQHF
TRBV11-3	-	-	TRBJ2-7	TGTGCCAGCAGCCCAGGGGGGAGCTCCTACGAGCAGTACTTC	CASSPGGSSYEQYF
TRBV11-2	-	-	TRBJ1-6	TGTGCCAGCAGCTTAGTGGGGGGAGGGGGTTCACCCCTCCACTTT	CASSLVGGGGSPLHF
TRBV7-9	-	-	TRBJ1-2	TGTGCCAGCAGGGACGGACAGCTGAAATATGGCTACACCTTC	CASRDGQLKYGYTF
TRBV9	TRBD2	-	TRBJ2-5	TGTGCCAGCAGCGTAGCTGGGAGCGGGAGGGAAGAGACCCAGTACTTC	CASSVAGSGREETQYF
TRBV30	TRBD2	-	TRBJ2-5	TGTGCCTGGAGTTTGGGGGGGGAGACCCAGTACTTC	CAWSLGGETQYF
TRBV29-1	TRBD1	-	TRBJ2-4	TGCAGCGTGGACAGGGCTGGGGCCAAAAACATTCAGTACTTC	CSVDRAGAKNIQYF
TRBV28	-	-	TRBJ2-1	TGTGCCAGCAGTGGAGACAATGAGCAGTTCTTC	CASSGDNEQFF
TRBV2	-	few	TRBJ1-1	TGTGCCAGCAGGGTAAGCCGCACTGAAGCTTTCTTT	CASRVSRTEAFF
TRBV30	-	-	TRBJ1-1	TGTGCCTGGAGTGTACAGGTCCCTGAAGCTTTCTTT	CAWSVQVPEAFF
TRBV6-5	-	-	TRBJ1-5	TGTGCCAGCAGTACCTATGCCGGAGTGCCCCAGCATTTT	CASSTYAGVPQHF
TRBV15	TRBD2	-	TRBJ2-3	TGTGCCACCAGCAGGGGGGAGGGAATTAGCACAGATACGCAGTATTTT	CATSRGEGISTDTQYF
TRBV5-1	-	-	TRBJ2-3	TGCGCCAGCAGCCAAGGGACTAGCACAGATACGCAGTATTTT	CASSQGTSTDTQYF